Listed here are 29 T cell receptor beta chains from one sample, sequenced in a study of response to subunit inactivated influenza vaccine. MiXCR was run by TCRdb on the RT-PCR reads, yielding one entry per CDR3 protein. The table has under 800,000 distinct CDR3 sequences, 14% seen once. This specimen consisted of PBMCs from blood, obtained around 14 days before vaccination. All receptors derive from a man aged 45 to 65 who received an inactivated influenza vaccine.

For the CDR3, the DNA is TGTGCCAGCAGCACAATAGGCGAAGCTTTCTTT. Translating gives CASSTIGEAFF. The V and J genes are TRBV7-2 and TRBJ1-1, with no clear D. This CDR3 spans 11 amino acids. V was clipped by 5 bases and J by 8 bases, with 9 bases between them. Germline V gives CDR1 SGHTA, CDR2 FQGNSA.

This chain joins TRBV24-1 and TRBJ1-2; perhaps TRBD1 as D (6 bases). Germline CDR1 KGHDR, CDR2 SFDVKD. The germline V and J ends were trimmed by 3 bases and 8 bases, with 12 bases remaining between them. CDR3 size: 13 residues. The CDR3 is CATSDRQGRGYTF. CDR3 DNA: TGTGCCACCAGTGATCGGCAGGGGAGAGGCTACACCTTC.

This chain uses TRBV12-3 or TRBV12-4 with TRBJ2-2; 7 bases are a match to TRBD1. Germline trimming cut 7 bases from V and 4 bases from J; bases unmatched to any gene: 6. This CDR3 comprises 14 residues. The CDR3 DNA follows: TGTGCCAGCATACAGGGGCTCTTCACCGGGGAGCTGTTTTTT. Amino acid sequence: CASIQGLFTGELFF.

The chain recombines TRBV20-1 with TRBJ2-5; D possibly matches TRBD1 or TRBD2 (6 bases each). The germline V and J ends were trimmed by 3 bases and 3 bases, with 11 bases remaining between them. CDR3 length: 13 residues. CDR1 and CDR2 from the germline V gene are DFQATT and SNEGSKA (reference sequence). The CDR3 region is CSARIGGEETQYF. CDR3 DNA sequence: TGCAGTGCTAGGATCGGGGGCGAAGAGACCCAGTACTTC.

This clonotype was seen only a few times. The V and J genes are TRBV5-5 and TRBJ1-2; 10 bases agree with TRBD1. The CDR3 length is 16 residues. The J segment lost 7 bases and the V segment lost 4 bases, leaving 13 bases of the junction unmatched. Germline V gene lookup returns CDR1 SGHKS and CDR2 YYEKEE (reference sequence). CDR3 sequence: CASSREQRQGAFGYTF. CDR3 DNA sequence: TGTGCCAGCAGCCGAGAACAGAGACAGGGGGCATTTGGCTACACCTTC.

The chain links TRBV21-1 to TRBJ2-1; TRBD2 was called by the table and not checked on the DNA. TRBV21-1 constitutes a pseudogene. The CDR3 is made up of 21 amino acids. The CDR3 loop is CASSIDGTSGSHRGSYNEQFF. The CDR3, as DNA: TGTGCCAGCAGCATAGATGGGACTAGCGGGAGTCATCGGGGCTCCTACAATGAGCAGTTCTTC.

The gene calls are TRBV20-1 and TRBJ1-5; unclear D gene. The CDR3 has 15 amino acids. From germline, CDR1 is DFQATT and CDR2 SNEGSKA (reference sequence). The V end lost 0 bases, the J end lost 0 bases, and 9 bases lay between the germline ends. CDR3 sequence (DNA): TGCAGTGCTAGAGATGGTGGCAGTAGCAATCAGCCCCAGCATTTT. Its translation is CSARDGGSSNQPQHF.

The rearrangement joins TRBV10-3 to TRBJ2-7; 7 nucleotides agree with TRBD1. Germline V gives CDR1 ENHRY, CDR2 SYGVKD. This CDR3 spans 14 amino acids. After removal of 6 bases from V and 3 bases from J, the junction contained 8 bases not matched to a gene. The CDR3 is CAISLPGQHYEQYF. CDR3 sequence (DNA): TGTGCCATCAGCCTACCGGGACAGCACTACGAGCAGTACTTC.

This clonotype was counted only a few times. This sequence joins TRBV20-1 and TRBJ1-1, with D possibly being TRBD1 (5 bases). V was trimmed by 1 base and J by 1 base, leaving 10 bases between them. The CDR3 runs to 14 residues. The germline CDR1 and CDR2 sequences are DFQATT and SNEGSKA (reference sequence). The CDR3 bases are TGCAGTGCTAGAGGGACAAGAGGGAACACTGAAGCTTTCTTT. Encoded protein: CSARGTRGNTEAFF.

This chain joins TRBV28 and TRBJ1-5; 7 bases map to TRBD1. Germline V CDR1 and CDR2: MDHEN, SYDVKM. The CDR3 runs to 15 residues. The V and J ends lost 5 bases and 6 bases, in that order; junction bases with no gene match: 10. The CDR3 bases are TGTGCCAGCAGTGAAAGACAGGGTTTAGGTCAGCCCCAGCATTTT. Protein product: CASSERQGLGQPQHF.

This clonotype was recorded a few times. Here the CDR3 DNA reads TGTGCCAGCAGTTTTACCAGGGAGACCGGGGAGCTGTTTTTT. Translated: CASSFTRETGELFF. The chain has TRBV27 and TRBJ2-2, with D perhaps matching TRBD1 or TRBD2 (5 bases each). This CDR3 region has 14 residues. In germline, CDR1 is MNHEY, CDR2 SMNVEV (reference sequence). V was pared by 3 bases and J by 5 bases, with 10 bases between.

In its sample, this clonotype was seen a few times. This chain joins TRBV12-3 or TRBV12-4 and TRBJ2-1; D might be TRBD2 (6 bases). The CDR3 contains 16 residues. Trimming cost V 1 base and J 6 bases, with 16 bases left between them. CDR3 residues: CASSLGGTPSGNEQFF. CDR3 nucleotide sequence: TGTGCCAGCAGTTTAGGGGGGACTCCCTCCGGCAATGAGCAGTTCTTC.

The chain carries TRBV12-3 or TRBV12-4 and TRBJ1-6; possibly TRBD1 for D (5 bases). V dropped 6 bases and J dropped 7 bases, with 13 bases sitting between them. There are 14 residues in the CDR3. The CDR3 spells CASSQLGVNSPLHF. The CDR3 DNA is TGTGCCAGCAGCCAGCTGGGGGTGAATTCACCCCTCCACTTT.

This clonotype was recorded at least ten times. This chain connects TRBV27 to TRBJ2-7; D call uncertain. CDR1 MNHEY and CDR2 SMNVEV come from the germline V gene (reference sequence). Between the trimmed V and J ends, which lost 6 bases and 3 bases, there was a span of 12 bases. The CDR3 length is 13 residues. The DNA of the CDR3 is TGTGCCAGCAGGATTCACCCGAGCTACGAGCAGTACTTC. Residues: CASRIHPSYEQYF.

This clonotype was seen repeatedly, ten times or more. V is TRBV7-2 and J is TRBJ1-1; 7 positions agree with TRBD1. The CDR3 spans 15 residues. From germline, CDR1 is SGHTA and CDR2 FQGNSA. V lost 5 bases and J lost 0; bases outside the gene matches: 6. The CDR3 region is CASSTPTGLNTEAFF. The CDR3 DNA is TGTGCCAGCAGCACCCCGACAGGGTTGAACACTGAAGCTTTCTTT.

This clonotype was observed a few times. The genes are TRBV9 and TRBJ2-7, with a possible D match to TRBD1 (6 bases). The germline V gene has CDR1 SGDLS and CDR2 YYNGEE. V lost 4 bases to trimming and J lost 2 bases, with 16 bases between them. The CDR3 sequence is 15 residues long. The CDR3 DNA follows: TGTGCCAGCAGCCTAACCGGGACACCTCCCTACGAGCAGTACTTC. Translating gives CASSLTGTPPYEQYF.

The chain has TRBV12-3 or TRBV12-4 and TRBJ2-3; D possibly uses TRBD1 or TRBD2 (5 bases each). With 6 bases removed from V and 4 bases from J, the gap between germline ends came to 20 bases. This CDR3 contains 16 residues. In DNA, the CDR3 is TGTGCCAGCAGCCCTTACGAGGGGCGCGTCCCAGATACGCAGTATTTT. It translates to CASSPYEGRVPDTQYF.

The genes are TRBV24-1 and TRBJ2-1; the match to TRBD2 covers 8 bases. This CDR3 comprises 14 residues. In germline, CDR1 is KGHDR, CDR2 SFDVKD. The junction had 1 base not matched to a gene; V was cut back by 0 bases and J by 7 bases. The CDR3 reads CATSDLASGNEQFF. Written as DNA, the CDR3 is TGTGCCACCAGTGATTTGGCTAGCGGGAATGAGCAGTTCTTC.

This clonotype was counted only a few times. This sequence joins TRBV4-2 and TRBJ2-2; D is unresolved. The CDR3 is 16 amino acids. Germline V gene lookup returns CDR1 LGHNA and CDR2 YNFKEQ. Trimming took 4 bases from V and 3 from J, leaving 15 bases between them. The CDR3 nucleotides read TGTGCCAGCAGCCCCAGGTTAGAGCTCTACACCGGGGAGCTGTTTTTT. Translated, it gives CASSPRLELYTGELFF.

The chain joins TRBV11-1 to TRBJ2-7, with 14 positions matching TRBD2. This CDR3 region has 18 residues. The germline gives CDR1 SGHAT, CDR2 FQDESV (reference sequence). The V and J ends lost 5 bases and 0 bases, in that order; junction bases with no gene match: 9. The CDR3 sequence is CASSTRGTSGRFSYEQYF. The CDR3 coding sequence is TGTGCCAGCAGCACCCGAGGGACTAGCGGGAGATTCTCCTACGAGCAGTACTTC.

This clonotype was found a few times. The CDR3 coding sequence is TGCAGTGCTAGAGAGGGTTCCGGTCAGCCCCAGCATTTT. Amino acids: CSAREGSGQPQHF. V gene TRBV20-1 combines with J gene TRBJ1-5, with D uncertain. This CDR3 spans 13 amino acids. CDR1 DFQATT and CDR2 SNEGSKA come from the germline V gene (reference sequence). The V gene lost 0 bases and the J gene lost 6 bases, with 9 bases spanning the gap.

In this sample, this clonotype turned up a few times. The chain employs TRBV6-1 and TRBJ2-7, with 9 bases that match TRBD1. CDR3 length: 15 residues. Trimming at V came to 7 bases and at J to 4 bases, leaving 11 bases not matched to a gene. Germline V lookup: CDR1 MNHNS, CDR2 SASEGT. In DNA form, the CDR3 reads TGTGCCAGCAAAAGACCGGGACAGGGCCCTTACGAGCAGTACTTC. Its protein product is CASKRPGQGPYEQYF.

This clonotype was found a few times. The V and J genes are TRBV5-1 and TRBJ2-6, with TRBD1 as a possible D gene (6 bases). V was pared by 3 bases and J by 0 bases, with 7 bases between. The CDR3 loop spans 15 amino acids. Germline assignment: CDR1 SGHRS and CDR2 YFSETQ. The CDR3 sequence: CASSWDISGANVLTF. The CDR3 region has the DNA TGCGCCAGCAGCTGGGACATCTCTGGGGCCAACGTCCTGACTTTC. Filled out from reference TRBV5-1 and TRBJ2-6, the complete variable domain reads KAGVTQTPRYLIKTRGQQVTLSCSPISGHRSVSWYQQTPGQGLQFLFEYFSETQRNKGNFPGRFSGRQFSNSRSEMNVSTLELGDSALYLCASSWDISGANVLTFGAGSRLTVL.

This clonotype has ten or more counts. V gene TRBV20-1 combines with J gene TRBJ2-1, with D tentatively TRBD2 (5 bases). V gave up 5 bases and J gave up 0 bases, with 11 bases separating them. CDR1 is DFQATT and CDR2 is SNEGSKA in the germline V gene (reference sequence). CDR3 size: 14 residues. CDR3: CSARRRSSYNEQFF. In DNA form, the CDR3 reads TGCAGTGCTCGACGGAGGAGCTCCTACAATGAGCAGTTCTTC.

The chain links TRBV7-3 to TRBJ2-2; TRBD1 matches at 10 bases. In germline, CDR1 is SGHTA, CDR2 FQGTGA. CDR3 size: 16 residues. The V gene end was trimmed by 2 bases and the J gene end by 3 bases; junction bases not matched to a gene: 3. CDR3 sequence: CASSLGDRGYTGELFF. CDR3 nucleotides: TGTGCCAGCAGCTTAGGGGACAGGGGCTACACCGGGGAGCTGTTTTTT.

This clonotype was seen only a few times. The V and J genes are TRBV3-1 and TRBJ2-2; no clear D gene. CDR1 and CDR2 from the germline V gene are LGHDT and YNNKEL (reference sequence). CDR3 length equals 13 residues. V was trimmed by 5 bases and J by 0 bases, leaving 4 bases between them. CDR3 protein: CASSKTNTGELFF. The CDR3 coding sequence is TGTGCCAGCAGCAAAACGAACACCGGGGAGCTGTTTTTT.

The V gene is TRBV6-6, the J gene TRBJ2-7; 7 nucleotides agree with TRBD1. V shed 4 bases, J shed 6 bases, and the junction held 6 bases outside the gene matches. Germline V gene lookup returns CDR1 MNHNY and CDR2 SVGAGI (reference sequence). CDR3 size: 13 residues. CDR3 amino acids: CASSWDRFSEQYF. CDR3 nucleotides: TGTGCCAGCAGTTGGGACAGATTCTCCGAGCAGTACTTC.

This clonotype was counted between two and nine times. The chain recombines TRBV30 with TRBJ1-5, with D possibly matching TRBD1 (6 bases). Germline loops: CDR1 GTSNPN, CDR2 SVGIG (reference sequence). This CDR3 region has 14 residues. Trimming removed 4 bases from V and 7 bases from J, with 17 bases in between. For the CDR3, the DNA is TGTGCCTGGAACAGAGGGGGGCACGGGCAGCCCCAGCATTTT. This translates into CAWNRGGHGQPQHF.

This clonotype was counted only a few times. V usage is TRBV7-9 and J usage is TRBJ2-1; 10 bases map to TRBD2. The germline V gene has CDR1 SEHNR and CDR2 FQNEAQ (reference sequence). After removal of 5 bases from V and 0 bases from J, the junction contained 4 bases not matched to a gene. This CDR3 comprises 16 residues. The CDR3 DNA sequence: TGTGCCAGCAGCCCCTCTAGCGGGAGCTCCTACAATGAGCAGTTCTTC. Translating it yields CASSPSSGSSYNEQFF.